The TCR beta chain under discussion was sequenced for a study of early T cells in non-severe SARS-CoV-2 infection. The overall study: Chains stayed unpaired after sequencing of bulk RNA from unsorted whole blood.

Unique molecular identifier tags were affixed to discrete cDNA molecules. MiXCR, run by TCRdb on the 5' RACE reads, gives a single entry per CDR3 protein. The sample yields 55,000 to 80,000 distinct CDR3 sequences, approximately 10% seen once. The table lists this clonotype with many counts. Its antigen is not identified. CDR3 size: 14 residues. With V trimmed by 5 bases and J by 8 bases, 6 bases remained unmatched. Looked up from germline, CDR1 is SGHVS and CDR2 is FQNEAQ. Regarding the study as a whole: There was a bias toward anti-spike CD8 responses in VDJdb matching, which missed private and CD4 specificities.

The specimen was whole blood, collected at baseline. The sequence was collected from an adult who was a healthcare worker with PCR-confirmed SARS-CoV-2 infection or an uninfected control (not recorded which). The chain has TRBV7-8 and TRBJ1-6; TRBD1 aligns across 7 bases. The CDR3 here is CASSRQGKDSPLHF. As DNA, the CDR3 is TGTGCCAGCAGCCGACAGGGAAAAGATTCACCCCTCCACTTT.